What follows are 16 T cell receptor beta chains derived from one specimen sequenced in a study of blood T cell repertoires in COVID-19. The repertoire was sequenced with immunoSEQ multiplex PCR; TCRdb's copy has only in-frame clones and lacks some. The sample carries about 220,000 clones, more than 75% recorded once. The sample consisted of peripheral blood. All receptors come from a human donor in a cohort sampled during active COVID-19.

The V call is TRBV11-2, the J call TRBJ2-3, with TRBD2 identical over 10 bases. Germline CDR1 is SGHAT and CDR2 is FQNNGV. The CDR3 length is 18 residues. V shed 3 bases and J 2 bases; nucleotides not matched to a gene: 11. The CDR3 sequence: CASSFTGPSGGYTDTQYF. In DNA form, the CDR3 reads TGTGCCAGCAGCTTTACAGGGCCTAGCGGGGGTTACACAGATACGCAGTATTTT. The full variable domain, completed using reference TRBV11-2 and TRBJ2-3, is EAGVAQSPRYKIIEKRQSVAFWCNPISGHATLYWYQQILGQGPKLLIQFQNNGVVDDSQLPKDRFSAERLKGVDSTLKIQPAKLEDSAVYLCASSFTGPSGGYTDTQYFGPGTRLTVL.

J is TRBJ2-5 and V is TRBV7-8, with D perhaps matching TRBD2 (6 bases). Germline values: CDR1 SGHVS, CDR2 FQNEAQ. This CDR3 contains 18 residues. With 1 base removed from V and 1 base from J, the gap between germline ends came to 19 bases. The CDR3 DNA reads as TGTGCCAGCAGCTTAGTGGGGGGACTTCCAATTCCCCAAGAGACCCAGTACTTC. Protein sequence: CASSLVGGLPIPQETQYF.

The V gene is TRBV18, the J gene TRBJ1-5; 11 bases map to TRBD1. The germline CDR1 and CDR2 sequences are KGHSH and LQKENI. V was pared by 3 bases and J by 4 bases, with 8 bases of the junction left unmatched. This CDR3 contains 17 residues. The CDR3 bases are TGTGCCAGCTCACCCCTCCTCGGGACAGGGGGAAATCAGCCCCAGCATTTT. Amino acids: CASSPLLGTGGNQPQHF.

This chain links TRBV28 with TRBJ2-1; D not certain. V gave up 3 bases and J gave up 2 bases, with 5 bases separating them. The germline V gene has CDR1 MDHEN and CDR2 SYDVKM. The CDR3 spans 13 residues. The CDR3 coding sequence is TGTGCCAGCAGTTTCCTCCCCTACAATGAGCAGTTCTTC. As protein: CASSFLPYNEQFF.

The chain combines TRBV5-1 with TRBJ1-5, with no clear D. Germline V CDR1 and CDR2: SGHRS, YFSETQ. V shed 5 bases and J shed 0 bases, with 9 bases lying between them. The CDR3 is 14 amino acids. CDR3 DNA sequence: TGCGCCAGCAGGGAAGGAGTTAGCAATCAGCCCCAGCATTTT. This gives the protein CASREGVSNQPQHF.

The CDR3 nucleotides read TGTGCCAGCAGCGTTGGGGCTACCAGCTCCTACGAGCAGTACTTC. Residues: CASSVGATSSYEQYF. The chain recombines TRBV9 with TRBJ2-7; maybe TRBD1 (5 bases). The V gene lost 2 bases and the J gene lost 0 bases, with 12 bases spanning the gap. The germline V gene encodes CDR1 SGDLS and CDR2 YYNGEE. This CDR3 contains 15 residues.

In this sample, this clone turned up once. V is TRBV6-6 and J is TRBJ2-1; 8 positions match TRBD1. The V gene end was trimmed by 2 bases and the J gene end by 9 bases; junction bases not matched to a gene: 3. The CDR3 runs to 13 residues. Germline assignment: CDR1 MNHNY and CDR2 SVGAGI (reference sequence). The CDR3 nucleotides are TGTGCCAGCAGTTACACCGGACAGGGTGAGCAGTTCTTC. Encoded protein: CASSYTGQGEQFF.

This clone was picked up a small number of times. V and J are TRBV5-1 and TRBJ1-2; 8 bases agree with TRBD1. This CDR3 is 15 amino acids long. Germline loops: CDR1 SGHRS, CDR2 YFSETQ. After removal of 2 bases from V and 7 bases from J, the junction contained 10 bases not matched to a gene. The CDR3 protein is CASSFFSRGLAGYTF. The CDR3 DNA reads TGCGCCAGCAGCTTTTTTAGCAGGGGGCTTGCTGGCTACACCTTC.

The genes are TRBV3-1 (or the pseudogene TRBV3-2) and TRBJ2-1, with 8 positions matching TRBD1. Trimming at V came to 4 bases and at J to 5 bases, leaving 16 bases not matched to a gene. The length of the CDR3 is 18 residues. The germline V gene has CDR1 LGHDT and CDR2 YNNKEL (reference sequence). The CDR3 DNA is TGTGCCAGCAGCCTCATGCCCCAAGACAGGGGTATCCACAATGAGCAGTTCTTC. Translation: CASSLMPQDRGIHNEQFF.

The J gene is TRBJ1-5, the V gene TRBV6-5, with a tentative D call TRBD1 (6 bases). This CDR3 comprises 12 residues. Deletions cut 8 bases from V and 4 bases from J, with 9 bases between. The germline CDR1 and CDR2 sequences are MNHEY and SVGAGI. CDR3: CASQGWNQPQHF. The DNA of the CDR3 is TGTGCCAGCCAGGGGTGGAATCAGCCCCAGCATTTT.

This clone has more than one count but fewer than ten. Here the CDR3 reads CASSQTGQGVNEQFF. The CDR3 coding sequence is TGTGCCAGCAGCCAGACCGGACAGGGGGTCAATGAGCAGTTCTTC. The chain uses TRBV7-3 and TRBJ2-1, with 10 bases matching TRBD1. The V segment lost 5 bases and the J segment 6 bases; nucleotides outside the gene matches: 7. Germline V lookup: CDR1 SGHTA, CDR2 FQGTGA. The CDR3 totals 15 residues.

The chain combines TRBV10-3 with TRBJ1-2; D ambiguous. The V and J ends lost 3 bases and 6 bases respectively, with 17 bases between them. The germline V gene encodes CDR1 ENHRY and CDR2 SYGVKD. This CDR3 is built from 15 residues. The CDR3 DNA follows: TGTGCCATCAGTGACCCGGACGTCTGGAGGGATGGCTACACCTTC. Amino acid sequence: CAISDPDVWRDGYTF.

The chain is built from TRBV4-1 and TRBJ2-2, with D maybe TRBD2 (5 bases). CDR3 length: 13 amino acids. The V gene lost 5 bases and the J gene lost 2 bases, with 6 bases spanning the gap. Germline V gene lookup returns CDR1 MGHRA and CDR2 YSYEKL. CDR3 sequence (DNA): TGCGCCAGCAGCGGGAGTAACACCGGGGAGCTGTTTTTT. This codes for CASSGSNTGELFF.

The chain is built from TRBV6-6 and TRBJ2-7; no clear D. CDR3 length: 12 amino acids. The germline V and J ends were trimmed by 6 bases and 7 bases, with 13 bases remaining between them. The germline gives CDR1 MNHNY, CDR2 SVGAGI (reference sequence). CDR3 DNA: TGTGCCAGCAGCTGGTCCCCCGCGGAGCAGTACTTC. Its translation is CASSWSPAEQYF.

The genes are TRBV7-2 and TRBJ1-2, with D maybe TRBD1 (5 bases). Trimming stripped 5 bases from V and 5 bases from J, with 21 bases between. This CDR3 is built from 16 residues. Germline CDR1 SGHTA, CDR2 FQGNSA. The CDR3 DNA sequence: TGTGCCAGCAGCATGGGGTGGGACTCCGGAACATATGGCTACACCTTC. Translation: CASSMGWDSGTYGYTF.

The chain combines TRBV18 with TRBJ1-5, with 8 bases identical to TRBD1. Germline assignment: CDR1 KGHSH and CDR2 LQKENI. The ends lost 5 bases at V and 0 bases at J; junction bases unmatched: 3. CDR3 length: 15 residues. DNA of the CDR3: TGTGCCAGCTCAGCGGACAGGGATAGCAATCAGCCCCAGCATTTT. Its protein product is CASSADRDSNQPQHF.